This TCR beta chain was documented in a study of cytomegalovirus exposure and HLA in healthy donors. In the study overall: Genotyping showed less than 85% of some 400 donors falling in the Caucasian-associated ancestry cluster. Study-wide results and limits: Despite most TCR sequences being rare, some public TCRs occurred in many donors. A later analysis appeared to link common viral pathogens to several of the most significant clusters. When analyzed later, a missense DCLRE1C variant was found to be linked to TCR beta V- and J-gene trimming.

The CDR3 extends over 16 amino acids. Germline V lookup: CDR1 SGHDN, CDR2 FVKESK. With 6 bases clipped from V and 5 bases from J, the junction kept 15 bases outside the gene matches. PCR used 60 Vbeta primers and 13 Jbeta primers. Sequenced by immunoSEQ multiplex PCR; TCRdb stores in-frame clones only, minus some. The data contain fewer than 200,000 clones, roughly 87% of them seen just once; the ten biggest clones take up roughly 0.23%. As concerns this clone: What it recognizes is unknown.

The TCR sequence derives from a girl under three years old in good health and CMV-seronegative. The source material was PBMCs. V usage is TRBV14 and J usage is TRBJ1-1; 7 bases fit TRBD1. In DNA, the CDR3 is TGTGCCAGCAGTCGTCCCGGGACAGTGAGGAGAACTGAAGCTTTCTTT. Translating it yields CASSRPGTVRRTEAFF.